This entry lists 4 T cell receptor delta chains sequenced from one sample in a study of gamma-delta T cells after stem cell transplantation. TCRdb used CATT to re-call clones from the RT-PCR reads. Among 2,700 or so delta-chain clones listed, 3% to 3.5% were seen once. Sequencing used gamma-delta T cells. Receptor source: a human donor. It is not recorded whose cells these are; they may come from a transplant donor.

Turning to this clone: This likely stems from a read error, as it lies one base from a far larger clone. Additional DNA sequences in this sample encode the identical CDR3. This chain links TRDV2 with TRDJ1, with 12 bases that match TRDD3. Germline V lookup: CDR1 GEAIGNYY, CDR2 EKD. The CDR3 is made up of 16 amino acids. The CDR3 DNA follows: TGTGCCTGTGACACTCTACTGGGGGATACTTCCGATAAGCTCATCTTT. It yields the protein CACDTLLGDTSDKLIF.

By sample fraction, this clone is medium-sized. A far larger clone differs by one base, so this is likely a read error. Different DNA sequences within this sample yield the same CDR3. The chain links TRDV2 to TRDJ1; 11 bases are a match to TRDD3. The V gene's germline CDR1 is GEAIGNYY and CDR2 EKD. The CDR3 length is 15 residues. J lost 3 bases, V lost 3 bases, and 5 bases had no gene match. The CDR3 DNA reads as TGTGCCTGTGACTTGCTGGGGGATACTCCCGATAAACTCATCTTT. Protein: CACDLLGDTPDKLIF.

Of note for this clone: A read error likely explains this, since a far larger clone differs by one base. Other nucleotide sequences in the sample specify the same CDR3. The rearrangement uses TRDV2 and TRDJ1; 9 bases align to TRDD3. The CDR3 consists of 17 residues. After removal of 1 base from V and 1 base from J, the junction contained 9 bases not matched to a gene. Germline CDR1 is GEAIGNYY and CDR2 is EKD. The DNA for the CDR3 is TGTGCCTGTGACACACTCTCCGGGGGATACCCCACCGATAAACTCATCTTT. Protein: CACDTLSGGYPTDKLIF.

For this clone: The protein held in TCRdb is that of a much larger clone and does not match this DNA's translation at residue 13, likely because of a read error; the protein shown is translated from the DNA. The DNA of the CDR3 is TGTGCCTGTGACACCCCCTCGAGCTGGGGGATCCCGGTGTACACCGATAAACTCATCTTT. This codes for CACDTPSSWGIPVYTDKLIF. This rearrangement joins TRDV2 to TRDJ1, with 9 nucleotides matching TRDD3. The CDR3 consists of 20 residues. Germline loops: CDR1 GEAIGNYY, CDR2 EKD. J gave up 0 bases and V 0 bases, and 16 bases lay outside the gene matches.